The present entry profiles one TCR beta chain with its context. What it binds is unknown. TCRdb keeps only in-frame clones here, not all; method: immunoSEQ multiplex PCR. This sample carries more than 5,000 clones, approximately 84% of them seen once, and the ten largest clones take approximately 3.2%. This sample is part of a study of immune evolution from preneoplasia to lung adenocarcinoma. Study in general: HLA loss of heterozygosity: around 6.5% AIS, 15% MIA, more than 25% ADC, none AAH. Study-level findings and limits: From normal lung to invasive adenocarcinoma, top clone frequencies appeared to decrease.

V lost 0 bases and J 6 bases, leaving 21 bases between the germline ends. This CDR3 comprises 18 residues. Germline CDR1 is ENHRY and CDR2 is SYGVKD. Histologic diagnosis was independently verified by two lung pathologists. Sequenced: FFPE invasive lung adenocarcinoma tissue. The chain uses TRBV10-3 and TRBJ2-1; D is possibly TRBD2 (6 bases). The sequence was obtained from a person aged 50 to 70 with lung adenocarcinoma. CDR3 sequence: CAISESRGSAISGNEQFF. For the CDR3, the DNA is TGTGCCATCAGTGAGTCGAGGGGTAGTGCGATTAGCGGCAATGAGCAGTTCTTC.